What follows are 32 T cell receptor beta chains derived from one specimen sequenced in a study of early T cells in non-severe SARS-CoV-2 infection. TCRdb redid the calling of the 5' RACE reads with MiXCR, one entry per CDR3 protein. The data contain about 33,000 distinct CDR3 sequences, about 5% of them singletons. Sequencing used whole blood. The receptors come from an adult who was a healthcare worker with PCR-confirmed SARS-CoV-2 infection or an uninfected control (not recorded which).

The table lists this clonotype with many counts. The chain joins TRBV20-1 to TRBJ2-7; a possible D gene is TRBD1 (6 bases). Trimming stripped 4 bases from V and 5 bases from J, with 21 bases between. The CDR3 consists of 15 residues. Germline CDR1 is DFQATT and CDR2 is SNEGSKA (reference sequence). In nucleotides, the CDR3 is TGCAGTGCTAACCGGGACAAAGGCTGGGCCAACGAGCAGTACTTC. Translating gives CSANRDKGWANEQYF.

This clonotype was counted a few times. V is TRBV5-1 and J is TRBJ2-5; possibly TRBD1 for D (5 bases). The CDR3 consists of 13 residues. From germline, CDR1 is SGHRS and CDR2 YFSETQ. Trimming pared 0 bases from V and 7 bases from J, leaving 10 bases between. CDR3 residues: CASSLDPRGTQYF. The CDR3 bases are TGCGCCAGCAGCTTGGACCCAAGGGGGACCCAGTACTTC.

This clonotype came up many times. V gene TRBV28 combines with J gene TRBJ1-2; tentative D call: TRBD1 (6 bases). Germline values: CDR1 MDHEN, CDR2 SYDVKM. The CDR3 loop spans 13 amino acids. The ends were cut back, 1 base at V and 6 bases at J, with 9 bases in the middle. CDR3 sequence (DNA): TGTGCCAGCAGTTTATCAGGGGTCAATGGCTACACCTTC. The encoded protein is CASSLSGVNGYTF.

This clonotype was counted ten times or more. This sequence joins TRBV7-6 and TRBJ2-2; D gene ambiguous. Per germline, CDR1 SGHVS and CDR2 FNYEAQ. The CDR3 totals 17 residues. Trimming cost V 4 bases and J 3 bases, with 18 bases left between them. Here the CDR3 DNA reads TGTGCCAGCAGCTCTCAAGGTCGAGGTTCCTACACCGGGGAGCTGTTTTTT. Translating gives CASSSQGRGSYTGELFF.

This clonotype was recorded many times. The chain couples TRBV29-1 to TRBJ1-2; no clear D gene. This CDR3 spans 12 amino acids. The V end was cut by 4 bases, the J end by 8 bases, with 14 bases between. Germline CDR1 SQVTM, CDR2 ANQGSEA. The CDR3 is CSVGAGIGGYTF. DNA of the CDR3: TGCAGCGTTGGGGCCGGGATAGGGGGCTACACCTTC.

This clonotype was seen ten or more times. The rearrangement uses TRBV5-6 and TRBJ2-7, with 7 bases matching TRBD1. CDR1 SGHDT and CDR2 YYEEEE come from the germline V gene. This CDR3 is 15 amino acids long. Losses at the gene ends were 4 bases for V and 1 base for J; bases not matched to a gene: 8. The CDR3 sequence: CASSPGGQASYEQYF. The CDR3 DNA follows: TGTGCCAGCAGCCCCGGTGGACAGGCTTCCTACGAGCAGTACTTC.

This clonotype was seen ten or more times. The rearrangement joins TRBV7-6 to TRBJ2-7, with a tentative D call TRBD2 (6 bases). Per the germline V gene, CDR1 is SGHVS and CDR2 is FNYEAQ. This CDR3 has 16 residues. Trimming cost V 2 bases and J 5 bases, with 19 bases left between them. CDR3 in amino acids: CASSLNPLGGINEQYF. The CDR3 DNA reads TGTGCCAGCAGCTTAAATCCCCTCGGGGGTATCAACGAGCAGTACTTC.

The CDR3 DNA reads as TGTGCCAGCTCACCAGAGGTACCGGGGGCCAACGTCCTGACTTTC. Its translation is CASSPEVPGANVLTF. The rearrangement links TRBV18 to TRBJ2-6; D call uncertain. The CDR3 extends over 15 amino acids. Germline CDR1 reads KGHSH; CDR2 reads LQKENI. V lost 2 bases and J 4 bases, leaving 9 bases between the germline ends.

The chain combines TRBV5-5 with TRBJ1-1; 11 bases line up with TRBD1. CDR1 and CDR2 (germline): SGHKS, YYEKEE (reference sequence). The CDR3 has 17 amino acids. The trim removed 1 base at V and 5 bases at J, leaving 10 bases unmatched. Here the CDR3 reads CASSLQPPGTGGTEAFF. The CDR3 nucleotides are TGTGCCAGCAGCTTGCAACCACCCGGGACAGGGGGTACTGAAGCTTTCTTT.

V and J are TRBV5-6 and TRBJ2-3, with TRBD2 matching over 7 bases. J lost 2 bases, V lost 0 bases, and 9 bases had no gene match. Germline V CDR1 and CDR2: SGHDT, YYEEEE. This CDR3 is built from 17 residues. In DNA, the CDR3 is TGTGCCAGCAGCTTGGGCCTACAGCGGGGAACCACAGATACGCAGTATTTT. It specifies CASSLGLQRGTTDTQYF.

In this sample, this clonotype turned up many times. The gene calls are TRBV20-1 and TRBJ1-1; no firm D call. The CDR3 covers 14 residues. Germline-derived CDR1 and CDR2 are DFQATT and SNEGSKA (reference sequence). Trimming took 2 bases from V and 8 from J, leaving 18 bases between them. The CDR3 DNA reads as TGCAGTGCTAGAAAAAGGGTGGGAACTGGAGAAGCTTTCTTT. It specifies CSARKRVGTGEAFF.

This clonotype appeared many times. The V call is TRBV27, the J call TRBJ1-2, with a tentative D call TRBD1 (6 bases). The CDR3 consists of 13 residues. Trimming took off 6 bases at V and 4 bases at J, with 12 bases between the two ends. CDR1 and CDR2 from the germline V gene are MNHEY and SMNVEV (reference sequence). The CDR3 loop reads CASSPGVAYGYTF. DNA of the CDR3: TGTGCCAGCAGCCCAGGGGTGGCCTATGGCTACACCTTC.

The chain employs TRBV7-3 and TRBJ2-3; D unresolved. V gave up 2 bases and J gave up 5 bases, with 11 bases separating them. The CDR3 has 14 residues. Germline-derived CDR1 and CDR2 are SGHTA and FQGTGA. CDR3 sequence (DNA): TGTGCCAGCAGCTTAGGTGGGGTGCAAGATACGCAGTATTTT. The encoded protein is CASSLGGVQDTQYF. Full variable domain (outside the CDR3, taken from reference TRBV7-3 and TRBJ2-3): GAGVSQTPSNKVTEKGKYVELRCDPISGHTALYWYRQSLGQGPEFLIYFQGTGAADDSGLPNDRFFAVRPEGSVSTLKIQRTERGDSAVYLCASSLGGVQDTQYFGPGTRLTVL.

This clonotype was observed many times. This chain links TRBV7-6 with TRBJ2-3, with D possibly matching TRBD1 (6 bases). V lost 2 bases, J lost 6 bases, and 15 bases lay in between. Per the germline V gene, CDR1 is SGHVS and CDR2 is FNYEAQ. The CDR3 is 15 residues long. The CDR3 DNA reads TGTGCCAGCAGCTTATTGAGGGGGATAGCCGATACGCAGTATTTT. This codes for CASSLLRGIADTQYF.

J is TRBJ1-1 and V is TRBV18; D not certain. V shed 2 bases and J shed 3 bases, with 7 bases lying between them. The CDR3 sequence is 13 residues long. Germline values: CDR1 KGHSH, CDR2 LQKENI. CDR3 region: CASSPGLDTEAFF. The CDR3 DNA reads as TGTGCCAGCTCACCAGGGCTGGACACTGAAGCTTTCTTT.

This clonotype has only a few counts. This chain uses TRBV7-3 with TRBJ2-2; the D is unclear. V lost 4 bases and J lost 8, with 8 bases in between. The CDR3 totals 12 residues. CDR1 is SGHTA and CDR2 is FQGTGA in the germline V gene. The CDR3 DNA follows: TGTGCCAGCAGCTCTCCTAAGGGGGAGCTGTTTTTT. Translating gives CASSSPKGELFF.

V gene TRBV12-3 or TRBV12-4 combines with J gene TRBJ1-2, with no clear D. Trimming cost V 7 bases and J 4 bases, with 19 bases left between them. The CDR3 sequence is 15 residues long. CDR3 region: CASIPDDGFFYGYTF. The CDR3 DNA follows: TGTGCCAGCATTCCGGACGATGGGTTCTTCTATGGCTACACCTTC.

The chain recombines TRBV2 with TRBJ2-7, with D perhaps TRBD2 (5 bases). The V end lost 6 bases, the J end lost 1 base, and 13 bases lay between the germline ends. Per germline, CDR1 SNHLY and CDR2 FYNNEI. The CDR3 loop spans 14 amino acids. The CDR3 DNA sequence: TGTGCCAGCAGCGATACTAGGTTATCCTACGAGCAGTACTTC. The encoded protein is CASSDTRLSYEQYF.

This clonotype was seen many times. The chain links TRBV20-1 to TRBJ1-1; the D is unclear. Germline CDR1 reads DFQATT; CDR2 reads SNEGSKA (reference sequence). V was shortened by 6 bases and J by 6 bases, with 11 bases between the two germline ends. This CDR3 comprises 11 residues. CDR3 sequence reads: CSAAEGAEAFF. CDR3 coding DNA: TGCAGTGCCGCGGAAGGAGCTGAAGCTTTCTTT.

The chain combines TRBV29-1 with TRBJ1-1; no definite D call. The CDR3 covers 13 residues. In germline, CDR1 is SQVTM, CDR2 ANQGSEA. V was pared by 5 bases and J by 1 base, with 11 bases between. The CDR3 here is CSVPSPQNTEAFF. DNA of the CDR3: TGCAGCGTTCCAAGTCCCCAGAACACTGAAGCTTTCTTT. Together with reference TRBV29-1 and TRBJ1-1, the CDR3 gives the full variable domain: SAVISQKPSRDICQRGTSLTIQCQVDSQVTMMFWYRQQPGQSLTLIATANQGSEATYESGFVIDKFPISRPNLTFSTLTVSNMSPEDSSIYLCSVPSPQNTEAFFGQGTRLTVV.

Many counts were recorded for this clonotype. The CDR3 DNA reads TGTGCCAACCGGGGTGACACAGATACGCAGTATTTT. Its translation: CANRGDTDTQYF. This chain links TRBV6-1 with TRBJ2-3, with D perhaps TRBD2 (5 bases). CDR1 is MNHNS, CDR2 SASEGT, per germline. The CDR3 consists of 12 residues. V lost 10 bases to trimming and J lost 2 bases, with 10 bases between them.

This chain connects TRBV29-1 to TRBJ2-7; 7 nucleotides agree with TRBD2. J was trimmed by 4 bases and V by 2 bases; bases with no gene match: 2. The CDR3 is 12 residues long. CDR1 is SQVTM, CDR2 ANQGSEA, per germline. CDR3 nucleotides: TGCAGCGTTGAATGGGGAGGGTACGAGCAGTACTTC. Residues: CSVEWGGYEQYF.

The gene calls are TRBV7-8 and TRBJ2-5; TRBD1 aligns across 11 bases. The CDR3 runs to 15 residues. V trimming: 1 base; J trimming: 5 bases; junction bases outside the gene matches: 3. The germline CDR1 and CDR2 sequences are SGHVS and FQNEAQ. The DNA for the CDR3 is TGTGCCAGCAGCTTAGGGACAGGGGGCTTGGAGACCCAGTACTTC. The encoded protein is CASSLGTGGLETQYF.

This chain links TRBV7-3 with TRBJ1-6; the match to TRBD1 covers 7 bases. CDR3 length equals 15 residues. Germline V gives CDR1 SGHTA, CDR2 FQGTGA. With V trimmed by 6 bases and J by 5 bases, 7 bases remained unmatched. The CDR3: CASSLQGRNNSPLHF. Here the CDR3 DNA reads TGTGCCAGCAGTCTACAGGGGCGAAATAATTCACCCCTCCACTTT. Variable domain in full (rest from reference TRBV7-3 and TRBJ1-6): GAGVSQTPSNKVTEKGKYVELRCDPISGHTALYWYRQSLGQGPEFLIYFQGTGAADDSGLPNDRFFAVRPEGSVSTLKIQRTERGDSAVYLCASSLQGRNNSPLHFGNGTRLTVT.

A few counts support this clonotype. The chain recombines TRBV12-3 or TRBV12-4 with TRBJ1-2; TRBD1 matches 10 bases. CDR3 length equals 15 residues. The ends lost 7 bases at V and 7 bases at J; junction bases unmatched: 12. In DNA, the CDR3 is TGTGCCAGCACCCTACAGGGGACAGGGGATCTTGGCTACACCTTC. It is translated as CASTLQGTGDLGYTF.

This clonotype came up many times. The DNA of the CDR3 is TGTGCCAGCTCAGTAAAGGCAGGGAGCCACTACGAGCAGTACTTC. Amino acid sequence: CASSVKAGSHYEQYF. This rearrangement joins TRBV18 to TRBJ2-7; TRBD1 or TRBD2 may be the D gene (5 bases each). Germline lookup yields CDR1 KGHSH and CDR2 LQKENI. This CDR3 comprises 15 residues. Trimming removed 5 bases from V and 3 bases from J, with 17 bases in between.

This chain joins TRBV28 and TRBJ2-7; D gene unclear. Trimming took off 6 bases at V and 0 bases at J, with 12 bases between the two ends. Germline CDR1 reads MDHEN; CDR2 reads SYDVKM. CDR3 length: 14 residues. CDR3 protein: CASRGRRNSYEQYF. In DNA, the CDR3 is TGTGCCAGCAGAGGCCGCAGGAACTCCTACGAGCAGTACTTC.

This clonotype turned up a few times. The chain joins TRBV5-1 to TRBJ2-1; unclear D gene. CDR3 length: 13 amino acids. Germline V lookup: CDR1 SGHRS, CDR2 YFSETQ. Trimming stripped 8 bases from V and 3 bases from J, with 12 bases between. CDR3 nucleotide sequence: TGCGCCAGTAGCCTTTCAGACTACAATGAGCAGTTCTTC. It translates to CASSLSDYNEQFF.

This clonotype was counted ten times or more. This chain's CDR3 is CSATTTDTQYF. CDR3 nucleotide sequence: TGCAGTGCTACCACAACAGATACGCAGTATTTT. V gene TRBV20-1 combines with J gene TRBJ2-3; D not resolved. Germline CDR1 DFQATT, CDR2 SNEGSKA (reference sequence). Trimming took 4 bases from V and 3 from J, leaving 5 bases between them. This CDR3 is built from 11 residues.

The rearrangement joins TRBV6-6 to TRBJ1-1, with 7 bases identical to TRBD1. V was clipped by 4 bases and J by 7 bases; unmatched bases: 6. CDR1 is MNHNY, CDR2 SVGAGI, per germline (reference sequence). This CDR3 has 13 residues. CDR3 loop: CASSLQGGFEAFF. CDR3 coding DNA: TGTGCCAGCAGTTTGCAGGGGGGGTTTGAAGCTTTCTTT.

The chain links TRBV12-3 or TRBV12-4 to TRBJ2-3; D gene uncertain. V lost 7 bases and J lost 3, with 5 bases in between. The CDR3 covers 11 residues. CDR3 loop: CASKRTDTQYF. The DNA for the CDR3 is TGTGCCAGCAAGAGAACAGATACGCAGTATTTT.

The V call is TRBV5-1, the J call TRBJ1-6; D is undetermined. Trimming took off 3 bases at V and 9 bases at J, with 13 bases between the two ends. The CDR3 runs to 14 residues. CDR1 and CDR2 from the germline V gene are SGHRS and YFSETQ. CDR3 DNA sequence: TGCGCCAGCAGCTCGGACCCCCGGGCTTCACCCCTCCACTTT. Translation gives CASSSDPRASPLHF. Supplemented by reference TRBV5-1 and TRBJ1-6, the full variable domain reads KAGVTQTPRYLIKTRGQQVTLSCSPISGHRSVSWYQQTPGQGLQFLFEYFSETQRNKGNFPGRFSGRQFSNSRSEMNVSTLELGDSALYLCASSSDPRASPLHFGNGTRLTVT.